The clone carrying this T cell receptor beta chain was recorded many times. Its cognate antigen is unknown. V shed 3 bases and J shed 3 bases, with 6 bases lying between them. There are 12 residues in the CDR3. Looked up from germline, CDR1 is DFQATT and CDR2 is SNEGSKA (reference sequence). The sample belongs to a study of T cells after yellow fever vaccination. Findings and caveats of the study: Re-detected after boosting: most primary clones, around 97% of CD4 and 75% to 90% of CD8. The presence of abundant clonotypes contaminating from the bulk population was possible in FACS-sorted repertoires. Overall, a small share of clonotypes was seen in both CD4 and CD8 compartments.

UMIs were added to TCR cDNA along with a universal primer site when it was made by 5'RACE template switching. Each CDR3 protein is one row after TCRdb ran MiXCR on the 5' RACE reads. The sample yields about 140,000 distinct CDR3 sequences, 7.7% seen once. The chain carries TRBV20-1 and TRBJ1-5; unclear D gene. This specimen was CD4+ T cells sorted from PBMCs, taken 5 days after the yellow fever booster vaccination. The source is a man in his thirties or forties who received the YFV17D yellow fever vaccine. CDR3 protein: CSARSANQPQHF. CDR3 sequence (DNA): TGCAGTGCTAGGTCGGCCAATCAGCCCCAGCATTTT.